This entry is about one T cell receptor (beta chain). The target antigen is unknown. Other DNA sequences in the sample encode the same CDR3. Time point: after dendritic cell vaccination, including at tumor progression/relapse. Between the trimmed V and J ends, which lost 0 bases and 8 bases, there was a span of 7 bases. CDR3 length: 12 amino acids. Germline lookup yields CDR1 SNHLY and CDR2 FYNNEI. The protocol was immunoSEQ multiplex PCR, while the TCRdb copy is restricted to in-frame clones and leaves out a portion. The table includes tens of thousands of clones, over 80% detected once. These data are taken from a study of glioma-infiltrating T cells after dendritic cell vaccination. General study points: Estimated pretreatment TIL content predicted outcome after dendritic cell vaccination.

The source was blood, collected after dendritic cell vaccination. The clonotype was recovered from a human donor with glioblastoma. The chain employs TRBV2 and TRBJ1-2; D not certain. In nucleotides, the CDR3 is TGTGCCAGCAGTGAAGCGAGGTACGGCTACACCTTC. It yields the protein CASSEARYGYTF.